This TCR beta chain was obtained from a study of blood T cell repertoires in COVID-19. Study-level background: T cells, B-cell-depleted T cells, or PBMCs supplied cDNA or gDNA.

Source study methods: How many nucleated cells were present was estimated from reference gene primer amplification. The assay was immunoSEQ multiplex PCR, and TCRdb's table has in-frame clones only and misses some. The V and J calls and the clone size are those of that table, but D and trimming were determined from the DNA. Here the sample spans 150,000 to 250,000 clones, around 79% being singletons. This CDR3 is 12 amino acids long. Germline CDR1 reads SGHNT; CDR2 reads YENEEA. V was clipped by 5 bases and J by 4 bases, with 6 bases between them. Followed over time, Seattle patients had been enrolled while infection was active.

The receptor was isolated from a middle-aged woman with COVID-19, enrolled during active disease. What was sequenced was peripheral blood. The V gene is TRBV11-3, the J gene TRBJ1-3; no reliable D call. CDR3 loop: CASSVQGNTIYF. The CDR3 DNA reads TGTGCCAGCAGCGTTCAAGGAAACACCATATATTTT.